This TCR beta chain comes out of a study of blood T cell repertoires in COVID-19. In the study overall: Spain, Italy and the United States supplied samples that represented acute and convalescent COVID-19. The analysed material was cDNA or gDNA that came from T cells, B-cell-depleted T cells, or PBMCs.

Authors' methods: Using reference gene primer amplification, nucleated cell counts were estimated. Sequenced by immunoSEQ multiplex PCR; TCRdb stores in-frame clones only, minus some. The V and J calls and clone size come from that table; D and trimming were worked out from the DNA. The sample has about 74,000 clones, 84% seen once. The germline CDR1 and CDR2 sequences are MNHEY and SVGAGI. The CDR3 loop spans 13 amino acids. Trimming took off 4 bases at V and 4 bases at J, with 10 bases between the two ends. The chain couples TRBV6-5 to TRBJ1-1; D not resolved. Material for sequencing was peripheral blood. The receptor was isolated from a man in his fifties with active COVID-19. CDR3 region: CASSSHPGTEAFF. CDR3 in DNA: TGTGCCAGCAGTTCCCACCCAGGCACTGAAGCTTTCTTT.